This TCR beta chain was captured by sequencing in a study of cytomegalovirus exposure and HLA in healthy donors. In the study overall: There were 350 to 400 genotyped donors. Of these, 81% fell in the genetic ancestry cluster associated with self-reported Caucasian donors. Study-wide points: Immune exposure information available was restricted to CMV serostatus.

Sampled while nominally healthy, donors likely had unrecorded immune exposures. PCR was performed using 60 Vbeta and 13 Jbeta primers. Some clones are missing from TCRdb's copy, which holds only in-frame ones; the method was immunoSEQ multiplex PCR. Of nearly 110,000 clones listed, about three quarters are singletons. Notes on this clone: Antigen: not known.

CDR3 length equals 14 residues. The V and J ends lost 1 base and 4 bases respectively, with 10 bases between them. CDR1 is MNHNS and CDR2 is SASEGT in the germline V gene. The sequence came from a man aged 25-45 years in good health and CMV-seronegative. The chain couples TRBV6-1 to TRBJ2-5, with a tentative D call TRBD1 (6 bases). The sample comprised PBMCs. CDR3 sequence (DNA): TGTGCCAGCAGTGAAGGTGTAGGGGGAGAGACCCAGTACTTC. Translating gives CASSEGVGGETQYF.